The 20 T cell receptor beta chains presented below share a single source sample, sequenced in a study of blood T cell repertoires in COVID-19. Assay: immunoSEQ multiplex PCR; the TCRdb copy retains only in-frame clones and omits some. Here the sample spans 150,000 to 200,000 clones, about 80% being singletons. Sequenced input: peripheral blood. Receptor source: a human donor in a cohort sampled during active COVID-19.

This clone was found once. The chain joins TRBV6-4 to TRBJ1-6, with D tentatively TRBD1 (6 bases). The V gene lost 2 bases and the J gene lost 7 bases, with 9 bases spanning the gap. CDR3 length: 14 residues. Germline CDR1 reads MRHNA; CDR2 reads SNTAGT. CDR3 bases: TGTGCCAGCAGTGACGGGACACTAAATTCACCCCTCCACTTT. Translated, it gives CASSDGTLNSPLHF.

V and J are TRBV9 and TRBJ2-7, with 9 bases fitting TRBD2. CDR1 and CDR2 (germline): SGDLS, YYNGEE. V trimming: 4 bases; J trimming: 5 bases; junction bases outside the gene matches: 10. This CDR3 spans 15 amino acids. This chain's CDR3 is CASSLTGTSNHEQYF. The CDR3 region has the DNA TGTGCCAGCAGCCTCACCGGGACTAGCAACCACGAGCAGTACTTC.

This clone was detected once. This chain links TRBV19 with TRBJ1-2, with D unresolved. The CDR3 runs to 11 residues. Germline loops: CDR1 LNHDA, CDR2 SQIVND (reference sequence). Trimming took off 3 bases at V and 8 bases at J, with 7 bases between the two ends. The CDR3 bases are TGTGCCAGTAGTATCGGGAGCGGCTACACCTTC. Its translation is CASSIGSGYTF.

The CDR3 loop is CASSFSGFSDTEAFF. CDR3 DNA sequence: TGCGCCAGCAGCTTCTCAGGGTTTTCTGACACTGAAGCTTTCTTT. V gene TRBV5-1 combines with J gene TRBJ1-1, with D tentatively TRBD1 (5 bases). This CDR3 comprises 15 residues. The germline V gene encodes CDR1 SGHRS and CDR2 YFSETQ. V shed 2 bases and J shed 3 bases, with 14 bases lying between them.

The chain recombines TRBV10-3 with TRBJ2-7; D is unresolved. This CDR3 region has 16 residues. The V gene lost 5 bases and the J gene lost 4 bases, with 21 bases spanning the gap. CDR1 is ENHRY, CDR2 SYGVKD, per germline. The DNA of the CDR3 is TGTGCCATCAGTTCCCACAGAGTCCCTACAGAATACGAGCAGTACTTC. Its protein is CAISSHRVPTEYEQYF.

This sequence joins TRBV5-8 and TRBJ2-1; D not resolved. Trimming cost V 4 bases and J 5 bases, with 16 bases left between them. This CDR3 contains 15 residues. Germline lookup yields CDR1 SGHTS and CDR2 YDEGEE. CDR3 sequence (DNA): TGTGCCAGCAGCCCCATATCCCGTCAGGACAATGAGCAGTTCTTC. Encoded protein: CASSPISRQDNEQFF. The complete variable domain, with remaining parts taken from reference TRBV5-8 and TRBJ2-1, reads EAGVTQSPTHLIKTRGQQATLRCSPISGHTSVYWYQQALGLGLQFLLWYDEGEERNRGNFPPRFSGRQFPNYSSELNVNALELEDSALYLCASSPISRQDNEQFFGPGTRLTVL.

The CDR3 DNA follows: TGCGCCAGCAGCCAAGACGGACAGGGAGTCACTGAAGCTTTCTTT. This gives the protein CASSQDGQGVTEAFF. The V gene is TRBV4-1, the J gene TRBJ1-1; 8 bases line up with TRBD1. Germline-derived CDR1 and CDR2 are MGHRA and YSYEKL. V shed 0 bases, J shed 4 bases, and the junction held 4 bases outside the gene matches. This CDR3 contains 15 residues.

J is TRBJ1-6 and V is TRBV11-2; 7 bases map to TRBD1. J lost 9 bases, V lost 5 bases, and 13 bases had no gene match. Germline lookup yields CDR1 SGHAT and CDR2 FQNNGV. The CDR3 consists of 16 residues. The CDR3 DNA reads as TGTGCCAGCAGCCTCGACACTGGGACAGTGGGTTCACCCCTCCACTTT. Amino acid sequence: CASSLDTGTVGSPLHF.

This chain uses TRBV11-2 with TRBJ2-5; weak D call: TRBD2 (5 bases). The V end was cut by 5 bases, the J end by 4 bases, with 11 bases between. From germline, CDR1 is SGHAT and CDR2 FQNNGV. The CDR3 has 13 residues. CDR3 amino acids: CASSPGLRETQYF. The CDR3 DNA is TGTGCCAGCAGCCCCGGACTGAGAGAGACCCAGTACTTC.

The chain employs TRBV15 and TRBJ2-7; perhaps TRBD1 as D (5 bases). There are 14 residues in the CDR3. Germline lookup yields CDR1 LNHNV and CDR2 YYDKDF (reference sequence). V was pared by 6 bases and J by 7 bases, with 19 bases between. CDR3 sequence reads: CATRNSGASSEQYF. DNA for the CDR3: TGTGCCACCAGAAATTCTGGGGCGTCGAGTGAGCAGTACTTC.

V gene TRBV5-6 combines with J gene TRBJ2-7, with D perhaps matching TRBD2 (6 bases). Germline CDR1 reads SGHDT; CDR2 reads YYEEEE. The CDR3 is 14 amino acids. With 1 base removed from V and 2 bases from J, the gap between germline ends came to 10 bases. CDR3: CASSLSGVTYEQYF. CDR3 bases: TGTGCCAGCAGCTTGTCGGGGGTCACCTACGAGCAGTACTTC.

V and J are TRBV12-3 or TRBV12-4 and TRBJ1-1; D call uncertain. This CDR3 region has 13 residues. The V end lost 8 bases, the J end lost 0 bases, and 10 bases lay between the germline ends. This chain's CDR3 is CASHGGLNTEAFF. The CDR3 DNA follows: TGTGCCAGCCACGGAGGCTTGAACACTGAAGCTTTCTTT.

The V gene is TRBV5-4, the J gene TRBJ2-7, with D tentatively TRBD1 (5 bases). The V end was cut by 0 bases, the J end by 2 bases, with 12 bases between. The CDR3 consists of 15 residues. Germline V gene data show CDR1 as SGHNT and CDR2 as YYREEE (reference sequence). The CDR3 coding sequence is TGTGCCAGCAGCTTGGGCCTACAGGAAACCTACGAGCAGTACTTC. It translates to CASSLGLQETYEQYF. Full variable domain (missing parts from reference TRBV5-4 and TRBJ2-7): ETGVTQSPTHLIKTRGQQVTLRCSSQSGHNTVSWYQQALGQGPQFIFQYYREEENGRGNFPPRFSGLQFPNYSSELNVNALELDDSALYLCASSLGLQETYEQYFGPGTRLTVT.

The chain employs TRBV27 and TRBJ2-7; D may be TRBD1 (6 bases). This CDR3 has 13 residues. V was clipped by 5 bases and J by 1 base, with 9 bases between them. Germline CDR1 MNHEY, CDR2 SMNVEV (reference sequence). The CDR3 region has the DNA TGTGCCAGCAGTATAACAGGGTCCTACGAGCAGTACTTC. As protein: CASSITGSYEQYF.

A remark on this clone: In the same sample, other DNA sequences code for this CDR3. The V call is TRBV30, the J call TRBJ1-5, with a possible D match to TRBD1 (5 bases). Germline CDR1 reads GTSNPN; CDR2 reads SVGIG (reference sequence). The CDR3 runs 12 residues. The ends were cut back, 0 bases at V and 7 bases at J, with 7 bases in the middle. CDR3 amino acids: CAWSVRGQPQHF. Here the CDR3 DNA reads TGTGCCTGGAGTGTAAGGGGCCAGCCCCAGCATTTT.

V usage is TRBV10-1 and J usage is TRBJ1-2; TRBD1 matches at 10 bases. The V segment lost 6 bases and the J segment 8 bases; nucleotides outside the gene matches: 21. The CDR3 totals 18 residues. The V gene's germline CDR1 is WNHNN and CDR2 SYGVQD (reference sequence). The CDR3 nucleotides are TGCGCCAGCAGCGCCTCCGGGACAGGGGAAGGGTCCCCCCAAGGCTACACCTTC. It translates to CASSASGTGEGSPQGYTF.

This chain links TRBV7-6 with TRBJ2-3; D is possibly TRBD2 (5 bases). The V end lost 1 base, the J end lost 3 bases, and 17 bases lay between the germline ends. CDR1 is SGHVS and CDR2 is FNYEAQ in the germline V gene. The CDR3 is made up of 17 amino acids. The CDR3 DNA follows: TGTGCCAGCAGCTTAGTTGAAAGGGTGACGGGGACAGATACGCAGTATTTT. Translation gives CASSLVERVTGTDTQYF.

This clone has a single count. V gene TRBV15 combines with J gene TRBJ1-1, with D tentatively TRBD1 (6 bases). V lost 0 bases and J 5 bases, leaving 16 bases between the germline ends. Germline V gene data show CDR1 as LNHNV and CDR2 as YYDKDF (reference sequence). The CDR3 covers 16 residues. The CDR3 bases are TGTGCCACCAGCAGAGACCTAGGCAGGGGAGATACTGAAGCTTTCTTT. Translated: CATSRDLGRGDTEAFF.

The CDR3 protein is CASEDGTNEKLFF. In DNA, the CDR3 is TGTGCCTCGGAGGACGGAACTAATGAAAAACTGTTTTTT. V usage is TRBV6-5 and J usage is TRBJ1-4; no definite D call. V was cut by 11 bases and J by 1 base, with 11 bases left in between. This CDR3 has 13 residues. Germline V gene lookup returns CDR1 MNHEY and CDR2 SVGAGI.

The CDR3 nucleotides read TGTGCCAGCAGTGTTCAGGGAAAACTGTTTTTT. It specifies CASSVQGKLFF. The V call is TRBV25-1, the J call TRBJ1-4, with D possibly being TRBD1 (5 bases). Trimming took off 4 bases at V and 10 bases at J, with 7 bases between the two ends. The CDR3 contains 11 residues. Germline assignment: CDR1 MGHDK and CDR2 SYGVNS.